This TCR beta chain was sequenced for a study of response to subunit inactivated influenza vaccine. TCRdb independently ran MiXCR on the RT-PCR reads; one entry per CDR3 protein. The sample shows about 570,000 distinct CDR3 sequences, about 11% of them seen only once. This CDR3 region has 15 residues. Germline V CDR1 and CDR2: LNHNV, YYDKDF (reference sequence). Deletions cut 3 bases from V and 4 bases from J, with 12 bases between. The same sample was also used in a study of T cells expressing NK-cell markers. That publication notes: The cDNA for TCR beta came from 5'RACE template switching with UMIs. Beta-chain profiling covered CD3+CD56+NKG2C+, CD3+CD56+NKG2C- and CD3+CD56-NKG2C+ sorted subsets. More than 5 donors carried dominant NKG2C+ clonotypes that made up roughly 1.0-7.5% of their CD8+ T cells. Leadership of the CD3+CD56-NKG2C+ fraction also belonged to these clonotypes in several donors.

Material: PBMCs from blood, obtained on the day of vaccination. This clonotype was obtained from a man aged 45-60 years who received an inactivated influenza vaccine. The rearrangement links TRBV15 to TRBJ2-2, with D perhaps matching TRBD1 or TRBD2 (5 bases each). The CDR3 DNA is TGTGCCACCAGCAGGAGGGACCAAATCACCGGGGAGCTGTTTTTT. Translating gives CATSRRDQITGELFF.